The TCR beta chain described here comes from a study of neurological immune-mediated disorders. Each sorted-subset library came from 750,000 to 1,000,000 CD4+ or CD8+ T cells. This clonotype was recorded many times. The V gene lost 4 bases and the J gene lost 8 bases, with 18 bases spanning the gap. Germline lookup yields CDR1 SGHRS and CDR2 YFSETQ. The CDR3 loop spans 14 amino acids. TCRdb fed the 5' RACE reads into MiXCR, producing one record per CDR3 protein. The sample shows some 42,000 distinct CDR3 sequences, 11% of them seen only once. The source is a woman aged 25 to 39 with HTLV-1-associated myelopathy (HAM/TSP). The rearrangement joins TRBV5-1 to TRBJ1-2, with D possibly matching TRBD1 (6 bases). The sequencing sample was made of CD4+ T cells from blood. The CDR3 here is CASSLAGASSGYTF. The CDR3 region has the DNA TGCGCCAGCAGCCTCGCGGGGGCGTCCTCAGGCTACACCTTC.